The 14 T cell receptor beta chains below come from one sample, sequenced in a study of blood T cell repertoires in COVID-19. Generated by immunoSEQ multiplex PCR, the TCRdb table keeps only in-frame clones and is missing some. The top ten clones hold around 1.4% of a sample with about 47,000 clones, over 80% of them seen once. Sequences were obtained from peripheral blood. The origin of the receptors is a man aged 45-65 years with acute or convalescent COVID-19.

V and J are TRBV28 and TRBJ1-6; a possible D gene is TRBD1 (5 bases). CDR3 size: 15 residues. Germline V gene sequence: CDR1 MDHEN, CDR2 SYDVKM. V was cut by 6 bases and J by 4 bases, with 13 bases left in between. The CDR3 DNA follows: TGTGCCAGCAGAGTCGGGAGACAGTATAATTCACCCCTCCACTTT. Its protein product is CASRVGRQYNSPLHF. The variable domain in full, with the rest retrieved from reference TRBV28 and TRBJ1-6, is DVKVTQSSRYLVKRTGEKVFLECVQDMDHENMFWYRQDPGLGLRLIYFSYDVKMKEKGDIPEGYSVSREKKERFSLILESASTNQTSMYLCASRVGRQYNSPLHFGNGTRLTVT.

The CDR3 DNA reads as TGTGCCAGCAGTTTACGGGCAGGGCGGAACACTGAAGCTTTCTTT. Protein product: CASSLRAGRNTEAFF. This chain connects TRBV28 to TRBJ1-1, with D possibly matching TRBD1 (5 bases). CDR3 length equals 15 residues. From germline, CDR1 is MDHEN and CDR2 SYDVKM. Between the trimmed V and J ends, which lost 2 bases and 1 base, there was a span of 11 bases.

The chain uses TRBV4-2 and TRBJ1-2; no reliable D call. The germline V gene has CDR1 LGHNA and CDR2 YNFKEQ. CDR3 length: 15 amino acids. The V end lost 6 bases, the J end lost 5 bases, and 19 bases lay between the germline ends. CDR3 nucleotide sequence: TGTGCCAGCAGAACAAGACGAGAGGGCGGTTATGGCTACACCTTC. This translates into CASRTRREGGYGYTF.

The V gene is TRBV9, the J gene TRBJ2-2; 10 bases align to TRBD2. The CDR3 contains 16 residues. J lost 5 bases, V lost 1 base, and 5 bases had no gene match. CDR1 and CDR2 (germline): SGDLS, YYNGEE. CDR3 nucleotides: TGTGCCAGCAGCGTACAGGCTAGCGGGAGAACCGGGGAGCTGTTTTTT. Amino acids: CASSVQASGRTGELFF.

This chain connects TRBV4-2 to TRBJ1-3; 7 bases match TRBD1. Germline values: CDR1 LGHNA, CDR2 YNFKEQ. There are 15 residues in the CDR3. V trimming: 4 bases; J trimming: 3 bases; junction bases outside the gene matches: 6. CDR3 region: CASSRDRVGGNTIYF. The CDR3 DNA follows: TGTGCCAGCAGCCGTGACAGGGTCGGTGGAAACACCATATATTTT.

This rearrangement joins TRBV3-1 (or the pseudogene TRBV3-2) to TRBJ2-7; D remains ambiguous. The CDR3 has 16 amino acids. Looked up from germline, CDR1 is LGHDT and CDR2 is YNNKEL (reference sequence). V lost 0 bases to trimming and J lost 6 bases, with 18 bases between them. CDR3 residues: CASSQESHNPPLEQYF. DNA of the CDR3: TGTGCCAGCAGCCAAGAGTCCCACAACCCGCCCCTCGAGCAGTACTTC.

The chain has TRBV5-1 and TRBJ2-7, with D possibly TRBD2 on 5 matching bases. The germline gives CDR1 SGHRS, CDR2 YFSETQ. The CDR3 contains 13 residues. V was pared by 8 bases and J by 3 bases, with 15 bases between. The CDR3 protein is CASTSGVGYEQYF. The CDR3 DNA is TGCGCCAGTACGAGCGGAGTTGGCTACGAGCAGTACTTC.

V usage is TRBV5-6 and J usage is TRBJ1-4, with 9 nucleotides matching TRBD1. CDR1 and CDR2 (germline): SGHDT, YYEEEE. The CDR3 sequence is 16 residues long. V lost 2 bases and J lost 2; bases outside the gene matches: 4. The CDR3 DNA sequence: TGTGCCAGCAGCTTATTACAGGGGGCGACTAATGAAAAACTGTTTTTT. This encodes CASSLLQGATNEKLFF. The full variable domain, rest sourced from reference TRBV5-6 and TRBJ1-4, is DAGVTQSPTHLIKTRGQQVTLRCSPKSGHDTVSWYQQALGQGPQFIFQYYEEEERQRGNFPDRFSGHQFPNYSSELNVNALLLGDSALYLCASSLLQGATNEKLFFGSGTQLSVL.

The V gene is TRBV6-5, the J gene TRBJ2-2; a possible D gene is TRBD2 (6 bases). CDR3 size: 13 residues. The ends were cut back, 8 bases at V and 7 bases at J, with 14 bases in the middle. Germline lookup yields CDR1 MNHEY and CDR2 SVGAGI. For the CDR3, the DNA is TGTGCCAGCTACCTCGGGGGATACGGGGAGCTGTTTTTT. Protein: CASYLGGYGELFF.

J is TRBJ2-7 and V is TRBV30; TRBD2 agrees at 7 bases. Trimming removed 1 base from V and 4 bases from J; junction bases left unmatched: 10. This CDR3 contains 15 residues. Germline CDR1 GTSNPN, CDR2 SVGIG (reference sequence). CDR3 in amino acids: CAWSGVLADRYEQYF. In DNA form, the CDR3 reads TGTGCCTGGAGTGGGGTGCTAGCGGATCGGTACGAGCAGTACTTC.

The chain carries TRBV7-2 and TRBJ2-2; 7 nucleotides agree with TRBD2. V was pared by 4 bases and J by 5 bases, with 4 bases of the junction left unmatched. Germline V lookup: CDR1 SGHTA, CDR2 FQGNSA. The CDR3 has 14 residues. CDR3 sequence: CASSSPSGTGELFF. The CDR3 DNA follows: TGTGCCAGCAGCTCCCCTAGCGGAACCGGGGAGCTGTTTTTT.

V is TRBV7-9 and J is TRBJ2-5; D not resolved. The CDR3 has 13 residues. Germline V gene data show CDR1 as SEHNR and CDR2 as FQNEAQ (reference sequence). Trimming stripped 2 bases from V and 5 bases from J, with 9 bases between. The CDR3 sequence is CASSLSLPETQYF. DNA of the CDR3: TGTGCCAGCAGCTTATCCCTCCCCGAGACCCAGTACTTC.

This chain uses TRBV4-1 with TRBJ2-1, with TRBD2 identical over 9 bases. Unmatched junction bases numbered 4, after V lost 0 bases and J lost 7 bases. CDR3 size: 15 residues. Per the germline V gene, CDR1 is MGHRA and CDR2 is YSYEKL. This CDR3 is CASSQEQRGANEQFF. The CDR3 DNA reads TGCGCCAGCAGCCAAGAGCAGCGGGGGGCTAATGAGCAGTTCTTC.

This chain joins TRBV7-2 and TRBJ1-6; 7 positions match TRBD1. This CDR3 has 16 amino acids. V lost 2 bases to trimming and J lost 7 bases; unmatched junction nucleotides: 8. Looked up from germline, CDR1 is SGHTA and CDR2 is FQGNSA. CDR3 in amino acids: CASSLQFGTANSPLHF. The CDR3 DNA reads as TGTGCCAGCAGCTTACAGTTCGGGACAGCAAATTCACCCCTCCACTTT.